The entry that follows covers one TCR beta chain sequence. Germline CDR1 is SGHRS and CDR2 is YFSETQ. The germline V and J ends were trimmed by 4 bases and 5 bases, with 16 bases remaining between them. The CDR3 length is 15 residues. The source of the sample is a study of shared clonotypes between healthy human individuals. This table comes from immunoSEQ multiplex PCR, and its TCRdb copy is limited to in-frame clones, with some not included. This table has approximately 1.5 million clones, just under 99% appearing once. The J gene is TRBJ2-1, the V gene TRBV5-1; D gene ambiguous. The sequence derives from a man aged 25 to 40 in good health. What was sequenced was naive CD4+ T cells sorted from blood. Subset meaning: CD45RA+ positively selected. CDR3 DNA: TGCGCCAGCAGCACCGGCCCCGTCGTGAACAATGAGCAGTTCTTC. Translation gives CASSTGPVVNNEQFF.